This passage covers 21 T cell receptor beta chains from one sample sequenced in a study of blood T cell repertoires in COVID-19 (dated by TCRdb to about 2020). Preparation of the library involved the immunoSEQ multiplex PCR assay. TCRdb retrieved this table from immuneACCESS and kept in-frame rearrangements only. Not all clones are present; in checked studies, unresolved V genes account for under half, and no reason is known for the remainder. The sample includes roughly 180,000 clones, with 70% to 90% observed a single time. The ten most abundant clones make up 2.5% to 3.5% of the sample. Sequences were obtained from peripheral blood. All receptors derive from a young woman with active or convalescent COVID-19.

V is TRBV5-4 and J is TRBJ1-1, with TRBD1 matching 7 bases. CDR3 length: 13 residues. From germline, CDR1 is SGHNT and CDR2 YYREEE (reference sequence). J lost 8 bases, V lost 4 bases, and 8 bases had no gene match. This chain's CDR3 is CASSRTGVSEAFF. DNA for the CDR3: TGTGCCAGCAGCAGAACAGGGGTCTCGGAAGCTTTCTTT.

The chain links TRBV6-5 to TRBJ2-1; the match to TRBD2 covers 9 bases. V lost 6 bases and J lost 7; bases outside the gene matches: 7. The CDR3 has 14 amino acids. Germline V gene sequence: CDR1 MNHEY, CDR2 SVGAGI. In DNA, the CDR3 is TGTGCCAGCAGACTCGGACTAGCGAATAATGAGCAGTTCTTC. Translation gives CASRLGLANNEQFF.

The rearrangement links TRBV30 to TRBJ1-2, with TRBD1 as a possible D gene (5 bases). The V end was cut by 0 bases, the J end by 2 bases, with 7 bases between. The CDR3 covers 13 residues. Germline CDR1 and CDR2: GTSNPN and SVGIG (reference sequence). CDR3 coding DNA: TGTGCCTGGAGTGTAGGGGCGAACTATGGCTACACCTTC. This sequence encodes CAWSVGANYGYTF.

For the CDR3, the DNA is TGTGCCAGCAGTTTACAGGGGATGGGTGGCTACACCTTC. It translates to CASSLQGMGGYTF. This chain joins TRBV6-5 and TRBJ1-2, with 7 bases that match TRBD1. V lost 4 bases to trimming and J lost 7 bases; unmatched junction nucleotides: 6. CDR1 and CDR2 from the germline V gene are MNHEY and SVGAGI. The CDR3 covers 13 residues.

The V and J genes are TRBV7-2 and TRBJ1-2, with a tentative D call TRBD1 (5 bases). Germline V lookup: CDR1 SGHTA, CDR2 FQGNSA. The V end lost 5 bases, the J end lost 4 bases, and 8 bases lay between the germline ends. The CDR3 extends over 12 amino acids. CDR3 sequence: CASSPTAYGYTF. As DNA, the CDR3 is TGTGCCAGCAGCCCGACAGCCTATGGCTACACCTTC.

The rearrangement uses TRBV10-1 and TRBJ2-7; 11 bases match TRBD2. Germline CDR1 is WNHNN and CDR2 is SYGVQD (reference sequence). V dropped 4 bases and J dropped 2; count of bases not matched to a gene: 4. The CDR3 runs 15 residues. For the CDR3, the DNA is TGCGCCAGCAGTGCCGGGACTAGCGGACCCTACGAGCAGTACTTC. Amino acids: CASSAGTSGPYEQYF.

V gene TRBV27 combines with J gene TRBJ2-1; 8 nucleotides agree with TRBD2. CDR1 and CDR2 (germline): MNHEY, SMNVEV (reference sequence). V gave up 3 bases and J gave up 7 bases; unmatched junction bases: 8. The CDR3 is 15 amino acids. This CDR3 reads CASSLAGGTWNEQFF. The DNA for the CDR3 is TGTGCCAGCAGTTTGGCGGGGGGTACGTGGAATGAGCAGTTCTTC.

The gene calls are TRBV12-3 or TRBV12-4 and TRBJ2-7; unclear D gene. This CDR3 is built from 12 residues. Trimming took 5 bases from V and 3 from J, leaving 8 bases between them. The DNA for the CDR3 is TGTGCCAGCAGTCGTACCGGCTACGAGCAGTACTTC. Its translation is CASSRTGYEQYF.

This clone was observed a single time. This rearrangement joins TRBV6-5 to TRBJ1-5, with 12 bases identical to TRBD1. The CDR3 sequence is 15 residues long. CDR1 MNHEY and CDR2 SVGAGI come from the germline V gene. Trimming removed 6 bases from V and 6 bases from J; junction bases left unmatched: 6. CDR3 loop: CASREGQGAGQPQHF. The DNA for the CDR3 is TGTGCCAGCAGGGAGGGACAGGGGGCCGGTCAGCCCCAGCATTTT.

The CDR3 sequence is CASSQTVSNEKLFF. CDR3 bases: TGTGCCAGCTCACAGACAGTCTCTAATGAAAAACTGTTTTTT. The chain carries TRBV18 and TRBJ1-4, with D possibly TRBD1 on 5 matching bases. The CDR3 is 14 residues long. Germline CDR1 KGHSH, CDR2 LQKENI. With 4 bases removed from V and 3 bases from J, the gap between germline ends came to 9 bases. Looking up the rest from reference TRBV18 and TRBJ1-4 gives the full variable domain: NAGVMQNPRHLVRRRGQEARLRCSPMKGHSHVYWYRQLPEEGLKFMVYLQKENIIDESGMPKERFSAEFPKEGPSILRIQQVVRGDSAAYFCASSQTVSNEKLFFGSGTQLSVL.

This chain connects TRBV14 to TRBJ2-7; the D is unclear. CDR3 length: 16 amino acids. V was shortened by 3 bases and J by 6 bases, with 21 bases between the two germline ends. Germline lookup yields CDR1 SGHDN and CDR2 FVKESK. Here the CDR3 DNA reads TGTGCCAGCAGCCATCAAGCAGGCCCTAACTTTGGCGAGCAGTACTTC. Protein: CASSHQAGPNFGEQYF.

The chain uses TRBV6-5 and TRBJ1-5, with 7 nucleotides matching TRBD1. V was pared by 7 bases and J by 5 bases, with 11 bases of the junction left unmatched. The germline gives CDR1 MNHEY, CDR2 SVGAGI. The CDR3 extends over 15 amino acids. CDR3 protein: CASTRIRDSYQPQHF. CDR3 DNA sequence: TGTGCCAGCACCAGAATCCGGGACAGCTATCAGCCCCAGCATTTT.

V is TRBV5-5 and J is TRBJ1-2, with 8 positions matching TRBD1. CDR1 and CDR2 from the germline V gene are SGHKS and YYEKEE (reference sequence). Trimming cost V 7 bases and J 3 bases; bases outside gene matches: 17. The CDR3 sequence is 17 residues long. The CDR3 DNA sequence: TGTGCCAGCTCCTTGGGGCAGGGGGCTTACGCGGACTATGGCTACACCTTC. Residues: CASSLGQGAYADYGYTF.

The chain couples TRBV5-6 to TRBJ2-2; 7 positions match TRBD1. The CDR3 totals 15 residues. V lost 3 bases to trimming and J lost 5 bases; unmatched junction nucleotides: 7. Germline-derived CDR1 and CDR2 are SGHDT and YYEEEE. The CDR3 DNA sequence: TGTGCCAGCAGCTCCGGGACAGCGATGACCGGGGAGCTGTTTTTT. The encoded protein is CASSSGTAMTGELFF. Variable domain in full (rest from reference TRBV5-6 and TRBJ2-2): DAGVTQSPTHLIKTRGQQVTLRCSPKSGHDTVSWYQQALGQGPQFIFQYYEEEERQRGNFPDRFSGHQFPNYSSELNVNALLLGDSALYLCASSSGTAMTGELFFGEGSRLTVL.

V gene TRBV21-1 combines with J gene TRBJ1-3. TRBV21-1 constitutes a pseudogene. This CDR3 spans 18 amino acids. The CDR3 DNA sequence: TGTGCCAGCAGCAAAGCGCACAAACCCGAGAGGTCTGGAAACACCATATATTTT. It yields the protein CASSKAHKPERSGNTIYF.

This clone was seen only once. The V gene is TRBV16, the J gene TRBJ2-7; no firm D call. Trimming cost V 0 bases and J 7 bases, with 7 bases left between them. The CDR3 consists of 12 residues. CDR1 is KGHSY and CDR2 is FQNENV in the germline V gene. The DNA of the CDR3 is TGTGCCAGCAGCCAATCGACGAGGGAGCAGTACTTC. It translates to CASSQSTREQYF.

The CDR3 sequence: CASSHRPQDRVYSNQPQHF. In DNA form, the CDR3 reads TGTGCCAGCAGTCACCGCCCCCAGGACAGAGTCTATAGCAATCAGCCCCAGCATTTT. The chain combines TRBV28 with TRBJ1-5; TRBD1 is a possible D gene (6 bases). Trimming cost V 5 bases and J 0 bases, with 23 bases left between them. The germline V gene encodes CDR1 MDHEN and CDR2 SYDVKM. CDR3 size: 19 residues.

Only a few counts were recorded for this clone. The V gene is TRBV6-5, the J gene TRBJ1-5; D is uncertain. V lost 6 bases, J lost 0 bases, and 6 bases lay in between. CDR1 is MNHEY, CDR2 SVGAGI, per germline. CDR3 length: 13 amino acids. The CDR3 loop is CASRQNSNQPQHF. The CDR3 bases are TGTGCCAGCAGGCAGAATAGCAATCAGCCCCAGCATTTT.

This clone was seen only once. This sequence joins TRBV6-5 and TRBJ1-1; no reliable D call. The CDR3 runs to 14 residues. CDR1 and CDR2 (germline): MNHEY, SVGAGI. The ends were cut back, 8 bases at V and 1 base at J, with 14 bases in the middle. The DNA of the CDR3 is TGTGCCAGCGGGTGGGCCGGTCCGAACACTGAAGCTTTCTTT. Translation: CASGWAGPNTEAFF.

The gene calls are TRBV3-1 (or the pseudogene TRBV3-2) and TRBJ1-5; perhaps TRBD1 as D (6 bases). The CDR3 runs 14 residues. CDR1 is LGHDT and CDR2 is YNNKEL in the germline V gene (reference sequence). V dropped 5 bases and J dropped 4 bases, with 12 bases sitting between them. CDR3 in DNA: TGTGCCAGCAGCTTCAGGGGCGGGAATCAGCCCCAGCATTTT. It encodes CASSFRGGNQPQHF.

V gene TRBV6-6 combines with J gene TRBJ2-7, with 10 bases that match TRBD1. CDR1 and CDR2 (germline): MNHNY, SVGAGI (reference sequence). Losses at the gene ends were 2 bases for V and 7 bases for J; bases not matched to a gene: 8. The CDR3 length is 15 residues. This CDR3 is CASSYNGQGDREQYF. CDR3 DNA sequence: TGTGCCAGCAGTTACAATGGACAGGGGGATCGAGAGCAGTACTTC.